The next 6 T cell receptor beta chains were all read from a single sample in a study of shared clonotypes between healthy human individuals. The method was immunoSEQ multiplex PCR; TCRdb's version includes in-frame clones alone and lacks a portion of them. This table has more than 400,000 clones, 96% appearing once. Input material: naive CD4+ T cells sorted from blood. Subset of the sample: CD45RA+ positively selected. The source is a woman under 40 in good health.

This clone was seen once. The chain recombines TRBV19 with TRBJ2-2; D not certain. Trimming left V 9 bases short and J 2 bases short, with 22 bases between. Germline V gene lookup returns CDR1 LNHDA and CDR2 SQIVND (reference sequence). CDR3 length: 17 amino acids. CDR3 protein: CASHRVNLHINTGELFF. In nucleotides, the CDR3 is TGTGCCAGCCACCGAGTGAATCTACACATCAACACCGGGGAGCTGTTTTTT.

The sample holds one count of this clone. The rearrangement links TRBV7-3 to TRBJ2-3, with D possibly matching TRBD1 (6 bases). CDR3 length equals 16 residues. Trimming took 0 bases from V and 6 from J, leaving 16 bases between them. Germline V CDR1 and CDR2: SGHTA, FQGTGA. The CDR3 here is CASSLTVGGEGDTQYF. The CDR3 region has the DNA TGTGCCAGCAGCTTAACGGTAGGGGGTGAAGGCGATACGCAGTATTTT.

The chain is built from TRBV18 and TRBJ2-3; 7 bases fit TRBD2. The CDR3 covers 17 residues. The germline V gene has CDR1 KGHSH and CDR2 LQKENI. Losses at the gene ends were 3 bases for V and 2 bases for J; bases not matched to a gene: 11. The CDR3 bases are TGTGCCAGCTCACCCGGTGTATCGGGACTATACACAGATACGCAGTATTTT. It translates to CASSPGVSGLYTDTQYF.

The chain carries TRBV18 and TRBJ2-6; D ambiguous. Germline-derived CDR1 and CDR2 are KGHSH and LQKENI. This CDR3 comprises 13 residues. V was clipped by 4 bases and J by 4 bases, with 5 bases between them. The CDR3 sequence: CASSRSGANVLTF. Written as DNA, the CDR3 is TGTGCCAGCTCACGTTCCGGGGCCAACGTCCTGACTTTC.

For the CDR3, the DNA is TGCGCCAGCAGCCTTACGACTAGCGGGGGGGGAGATACGCAGTATTTT. Translating it yields CASSLTTSGGGDTQYF. J is TRBJ2-3 and V is TRBV4-1; 14 bases map to TRBD2. Germline V lookup: CDR1 MGHRA, CDR2 YSYEKL. V lost 4 bases to trimming and J lost 5 bases; unmatched junction nucleotides: 5. The CDR3 runs to 16 residues.

This sequence joins TRBV27 and TRBJ2-3; tentatively, D is TRBD1 (6 bases). V was shortened by 0 bases and J by 6 bases, with 10 bases between the two germline ends. Germline V lookup: CDR1 MNHEY, CDR2 SMNVEV (reference sequence). This CDR3 has 14 amino acids. DNA of the CDR3: TGTGCCAGCAGTTTATCGACAGGAGTCGATACGCAGTATTTT. This codes for CASSLSTGVDTQYF.